A single sample gave rise to the 17 T cell receptor beta chains below, sequenced in a study of regulatory dendritic cells for organ transplantation. Only in-frame clones appear in the TCRdb table, and some are missing; sequencing was by immunoSEQ multiplex PCR. In the table there are under 40,000 clones, just over 90% of which are singletons. The sample comprised naive CD8+ T cells from blood. Subset indicated: CD45RA+ naive T cells. These receptors came from a human donor in good health.

This clone showed up just once. CDR3 DNA sequence: TGTGCCAGCAGCCCCCAAATGGGCGATAGCTCCTACAATGAGCAGTTCTTC. Its translation: CASSPQMGDSSYNEQFF. This chain connects TRBV7-3 to TRBJ2-1; D gene unclear. Deletions cut 5 bases from V and 0 bases from J, with 17 bases between. The CDR3 consists of 17 residues. Germline loops: CDR1 SGHTA, CDR2 FQGTGA.

The chain uses TRBV12-5 and TRBJ2-1, with no clear D. The CDR3 spans 12 residues. Germline assignment: CDR1 LGHNT and CDR2 FRNRAP. V lost 2 bases, J lost 7 bases, and 6 bases lay in between. The CDR3 DNA reads as TGTGCTAGTGGTTTGCTGGGGAATGAGCAGTTCTTC. This translates into CASGLLGNEQFF.

As for this clone: Its ends do not fully match the called genes, so a read error is possible. The rearrangement joins TRBV4-1 to TRBJ2-1; 12 bases align to TRBD2. Germline V CDR1 and CDR2: MGHRA, YSYEKL. This CDR3 is 15 amino acids long. The CDR3 DNA reads TGCGCCAGCACCCAACTAGCGGGGGGATACAATGAGCAGTTCTTC. It specifies CASTQLAGGYNEQFF.

The rearrangement links TRBV28 to TRBJ1-2; 7 positions agree with TRBD1. The V gene end was trimmed by 6 bases and the J gene end by 4 bases; junction bases not matched to a gene: 14. The germline CDR1 and CDR2 sequences are MDHEN and SYDVKM. The CDR3 has 16 residues. In DNA, the CDR3 is TGTGCCAGCAGCTCCTCGACAGGGATACGTAGCTATGGCTACACCTTC. Encoded protein: CASSSSTGIRSYGYTF.

V gene TRBV9 combines with J gene TRBJ2-7, with D tentatively TRBD1 (5 bases). Per germline, CDR1 SGDLS and CDR2 YYNGEE. V lost 0 bases, J lost 2 bases, and 6 bases lay in between. The CDR3 is 13 residues long. The CDR3, as DNA: TGTGCCAGCAGCGTAGCAGGGCCCTACGAGCAGTACTTC. Translated: CASSVAGPYEQYF.

The chain recombines TRBV15 with TRBJ2-3; 8 bases agree with TRBD2. The CDR3 runs to 16 residues. Trimming at V came to 8 bases and at J to 2 bases, leaving 12 bases not matched to a gene. Looked up from germline, CDR1 is LNHNV and CDR2 is YYDKDF (reference sequence). CDR3 in DNA: TGTGCCACCCACTTGGGGCTAGCGGGCACCACAGATACGCAGTATTTT. Residues: CATHLGLAGTTDTQYF. The full variable domain, in which reference TRBV15 and TRBJ2-3 provide the parts outside the CDR3, is DAMVIQNPRYQVTQFGKPVTLSCSQTLNHNVMYWYQQKSSQAPKLLFHYYDKDFNNEADTPDNFQSRRPNTSFCFLDIRSPGLGDTAMYLCATHLGLAGTTDTQYFGPGTRLTVL.

V is TRBV6-5 and J is TRBJ2-7; D remains ambiguous. Between the trimmed V and J ends, which lost 2 bases and 6 bases, there was a span of 11 bases. Per the germline V gene, CDR1 is MNHEY and CDR2 is SVGAGI. This CDR3 region has 13 residues. This CDR3 reads CASSYDGSAEQYF. CDR3 in DNA: TGTGCCAGCAGTTACGACGGATCGGCCGAGCAGTACTTC.

This clone turned up a few times. The chain employs TRBV2 and TRBJ1-3; no firm D call. The CDR3 is made up of 15 amino acids. V lost 6 bases to trimming and J lost 4 bases, with 16 bases between them. The germline V gene encodes CDR1 SNHLY and CDR2 FYNNEI. The CDR3 DNA is TGTGCCAGCAGCCTCCAGCGGGATATCGGAAACACCATATATTTT. This translates into CASSLQRDIGNTIYF.

This clone was found once. The genes are TRBV9 and TRBJ2-7; possibly TRBD1 or TRBD2 for D (6 bases each). CDR1 and CDR2 from the germline V gene are SGDLS and YYNGEE. Trimming pared 2 bases from V and 7 bases from J, leaving 16 bases between. The CDR3 has 14 amino acids. CDR3 in amino acids: CASSVGGRREEQYF. The CDR3, as DNA: TGTGCCAGCAGCGTCGGGGGCCGTCGTGAAGAGCAGTACTTC.

The DNA of the CDR3 is TGCGCCAGCAGCCAACCCTCCGACAGGATGGGCACCGGGGAGCTGTTTTTT. It translates to CASSQPSDRMGTGELFF. The V gene is TRBV4-1, the J gene TRBJ2-2, with D tentatively TRBD1 (6 bases). CDR3 length: 17 amino acids. The germline V and J ends were trimmed by 2 bases and 4 bases, with 17 bases remaining between them. The V gene's germline CDR1 is MGHRA and CDR2 YSYEKL.

The chain joins TRBV7-3 to TRBJ2-3, with 11 bases matching TRBD2. With 5 bases clipped from V and 4 bases from J, the junction kept 5 bases outside the gene matches. The CDR3 has 15 amino acids. Germline CDR1 SGHTA, CDR2 FQGTGA. The CDR3 loop is CASSSSGGASDTQYF. The CDR3 DNA sequence: TGTGCCAGCAGCAGTAGCGGGGGGGCGTCAGATACGCAGTATTTT.

J is TRBJ1-2 and V is TRBV4-3, with D perhaps matching TRBD1 (6 bases). V gave up 2 bases and J gave up 3 bases, with 16 bases separating them. Germline V gives CDR1 LGHNA, CDR2 YSLEER. The CDR3 totals 16 residues. The CDR3 region is CASSQSGTGSDYGYTF. CDR3 in DNA: TGCGCCAGCAGCCAATCAGGTACAGGGTCAGACTATGGCTACACCTTC.

The chain joins TRBV30 to TRBJ2-3; D is unclear. Germline values: CDR1 GTSNPN, CDR2 SVGIG (reference sequence). V was clipped by 0 bases and J by 4 bases, with 11 bases between them. The CDR3 sequence is 14 residues long. CDR3 amino acids: CAWSVQGWSDTQYF. The CDR3 DNA reads TGTGCCTGGAGTGTACAAGGGTGGTCAGATACGCAGTATTTT.

The V and J genes are TRBV25-1 and TRBJ2-5, with D unresolved. Germline lookup yields CDR1 MGHDK and CDR2 SYGVNS. V dropped 5 bases and J dropped 3 bases, with 7 bases sitting between them. This CDR3 spans 12 amino acids. The CDR3 region is CASSNLEETQYF. CDR3 bases: TGTGCCAGCAGTAACCTAGAAGAGACCCAGTACTTC.

J is TRBJ2-1 and V is TRBV6-5; 9 nucleotides line up with TRBD2. V shed 2 bases, J shed 7 bases, and the junction held 9 bases outside the gene matches. CDR1 and CDR2 from the germline V gene are MNHEY and SVGAGI. This CDR3 region has 16 residues. CDR3 protein: CASSYVLAGPKNEQFF. The CDR3 bases are TGTGCCAGCAGTTACGTCCTAGCGGGGCCTAAGAATGAGCAGTTCTTC.

The chain joins TRBV10-1 to TRBJ1-1; D unclear. CDR1 is WNHNN, CDR2 SYGVQD, per germline (reference sequence). V was shortened by 2 bases and J by 5 bases, with 3 bases between the two germline ends. The CDR3 extends over 11 amino acids. The CDR3 sequence: CASSEGTEAFF. The CDR3 nucleotides are TGCGCCAGCAGTGAGGGGACTGAAGCTTTCTTT.

The chain is built from TRBV19 and TRBJ2-7; 9 positions match TRBD1. Germline V lookup: CDR1 LNHDA, CDR2 SQIVND (reference sequence). The junction had 4 bases not matched to a gene; V was cut back by 3 bases and J by 4 bases. CDR3 length: 14 amino acids. CDR3 coding DNA: TGTGCCAGTAGTATCCGGGACAGGGAGTACGAGCAGTACTTC. Protein: CASSIRDREYEQYF.